These 22 T cell receptor beta chains were sequenced from one sample in a study of CD8 T cells in ankylosing spondylitis. Findings and limits, study-wide: About 8 highly homologous variants made up a TCR beta motif, and this motif appeared characteristic of ankylosing spondylitis blood.

Each CDR3 protein gets one entry after TCRdb re-called the 5' RACE reads with MiXCR. The repertoire holds a few hundred thousand distinct CDR3 sequences, roughly 12% seen once, with over 6.5% in the top ten. For these TCRs, the target antigens are not known. The sample comprised blood, either unsorted or a sorted T cell fraction (not recorded which). The receptor source for this set is a male donor with ankylosing spondylitis.

At least ten counts were recorded for this clonotype. The rearrangement joins TRBV15 to TRBJ2-1; D perhaps matches TRBD1 (6 bases). CDR1 and CDR2 from the germline V gene are LNHNV and YYDKDF (reference sequence). The V and J ends lost 5 bases and 7 bases respectively, with 9 bases between them. The CDR3 runs to 12 residues. For the CDR3, the DNA is TGTGCCACCAGCGTGGACAGAAATGAGCAGTTCTTC. Amino acid sequence: CATSVDRNEQFF.

This clonotype was counted between two and nine times. Here the CDR3 reads CASAHTSVKNEQFF. Written as DNA, the CDR3 is TGTGCCAGCGCCCATACTAGCGTTAAAAATGAGCAGTTCTTC. The V and J genes are TRBV3-1 and TRBJ2-1; 7 nucleotides match TRBD2. J lost 7 bases, V lost 8 bases, and 11 bases had no gene match. The CDR3 extends over 14 amino acids. Germline lookup yields CDR1 LGHDT and CDR2 YNNKEL (reference sequence).

The CDR3 here is CASSFGGSGNQPQHF. In nucleotides, the CDR3 is TGTGCCAGCAGTTTTGGGGGATCGGGCAATCAGCCCCAGCATTTT. The rearrangement joins TRBV12-3 or TRBV12-4 to TRBJ1-5; a weak D match, TRBD1 (5 bases). CDR3 length equals 15 residues. The V end was cut by 3 bases, the J end by 2 bases, with 11 bases between.

This clonotype has a handful of counts. This chain joins TRBV7-8 and TRBJ2-1; D may be TRBD2 (6 bases). The germline CDR1 and CDR2 sequences are SGHVS and FQNEAQ. The CDR3 consists of 13 residues. Trimming removed 10 bases from V and 0 bases from J, with 10 bases in between. The CDR3 DNA follows: TGTGCCACTAGCGTCGTCTCCTACAATGAGCAGTTCTTC. This translates into CATSVVSYNEQFF.

This clonotype turned up a few times. The V call is TRBV6-2 or TRBV6-3, the J call TRBJ2-1; a weak D match, TRBD1 (5 bases). V was pared by 4 bases and J by 2 bases, with 18 bases between. CDR1 MNHEY and CDR2 SVGEGT come from the germline V gene. The CDR3 contains 17 residues. Here the CDR3 reads CASSSAYRTGPYNEQFF. CDR3 sequence (DNA): TGTGCCAGCAGTTCCGCATACAGGACCGGCCCCTACAATGAGCAGTTCTTC.

The rearrangement joins TRBV7-9 to TRBJ2-1; perhaps TRBD2 as D (6 bases). Germline loops: CDR1 SEHNR, CDR2 FQNEAQ (reference sequence). The CDR3 sequence is 11 residues long. Trimming took 11 bases from V and 6 from J, leaving 11 bases between them. The CDR3 protein is CAAGGVNEQFF. In nucleotides, the CDR3 is TGTGCCGCAGGAGGGGTCAATGAGCAGTTCTTC.

A remark on this clonotype: This may stem from a read error, because a much larger clone lies one nucleotide away. The limits of the CDR3 on the DNA are not certain, so only TCRdb's listed CDR3 is given. The V and J genes are TRBV29-1 and TRBJ2-5; the table's D call, TRBD2, has no DNA check behind it. Termini included, the CDR3 measures 13 amino acids. CDR1 and CDR2 (germline): SQVTM, ANQGSEA. The CDR3 sequence: CSVASGSRETLYF.

V is TRBV29-1 and J is TRBJ2-1; D remains ambiguous. The germline V gene encodes CDR1 SQVTM and CDR2 ANQGSEA. V lost 3 bases and J lost 0, with 9 bases in between. The CDR3 runs 14 residues. The CDR3 here is CSVDNESSYNEQFF. In nucleotides, the CDR3 is TGCAGCGTTGATAACGAGAGCTCCTACAATGAGCAGTTCTTC.

This clonotype has only a few counts. In nucleotides, the CDR3 is TGTGCCAGCAGCCCCCTGGGGGGCCCGGGGAATCAGCCCCAGCATTTT. The encoded protein is CASSPLGGPGNQPQHF. V usage is TRBV28 and J usage is TRBJ1-5; a weak D match, TRBD1 (6 bases). The V end was cut by 6 bases, the J end by 4 bases, with 19 bases between. The CDR3 covers 16 residues. Germline assignment: CDR1 MDHEN and CDR2 SYDVKM.

This clonotype was seen only once. DNA for the CDR3: TGTGCCAGCAGACTAAGACAGGGGGGCTCTGGGGCCAACGTCCTGACTTTC. Its protein is CASRLRQGGSGANVLTF. V usage is TRBV2 and J usage is TRBJ2-6; TRBD1 agrees at 9 bases. Germline loops: CDR1 SNHLY, CDR2 FYNNEI. This CDR3 spans 17 amino acids. Losses at the gene ends were 6 bases for V and 0 bases for J; bases not matched to a gene: 6.

V gene TRBV20-1 combines with J gene TRBJ1-3, with D maybe TRBD1 (5 bases). V lost 2 bases and J lost 0, with 11 bases in between. Germline values: CDR1 DFQATT, CDR2 SNEGSKA (reference sequence). The CDR3 runs 15 residues. DNA for the CDR3: TGCAGTGCTAGACTCCGACAGCACTCTGGAAACACCATATATTTT. It codes for CSARLRQHSGNTIYF.

This clonotype occurred many times. V gene TRBV11-2 combines with J gene TRBJ1-2; the match to TRBD1 covers 7 bases. J lost 8 bases, V lost 6 bases, and 9 bases had no gene match. CDR1 SGHAT and CDR2 FQNNGV come from the germline V gene. The CDR3 is made up of 13 amino acids. This CDR3 is CASSSRQGGGYTF. The CDR3 bases are TGTGCCAGCAGTTCAAGACAGGGCGGGGGCTACACCTTC.

This clonotype came up many times. The chain couples TRBV5-5 to TRBJ1-5; D is unclear. This CDR3 has 16 amino acids. Germline assignment: CDR1 SGHKS and CDR2 YYEKEE (reference sequence). Trimming shortened V by 4 bases and J by 0 bases, and 14 bases separated the two germline ends. The CDR3 reads CASSPTGYSSNQPQHF. CDR3 DNA: TGTGCCAGCAGCCCTACGGGCTATAGTAGCAATCAGCCCCAGCATTTT.

This clonotype was found a few times. The chain joins TRBV2 to TRBJ2-7; D perhaps matches TRBD1 (5 bases). Germline V gene sequence: CDR1 SNHLY, CDR2 FYNNEI. The CDR3 is 16 residues long. The V gene lost 3 bases and the J gene lost 3 bases, with 18 bases spanning the gap. The CDR3: CASSDPSTGYGYEQYF. In nucleotides, the CDR3 is TGTGCCAGCAGTGACCCCTCCACAGGTTACGGCTACGAGCAGTACTTC. The whole variable domain, remainder taken from reference TRBV2 and TRBJ2-7, is EPEVTQTPSHQVTQMGQEVILRCVPISNHLYFYWYRQILGQKVEFLVSFYNNEISEKSEIFDDQFSVERPDGSNFTLKIRSTKLEDSAMYFCASSDPSTGYGYEQYFGPGTRLTVT.

This clonotype was seen ten or more times. The chain recombines TRBV5-1 with TRBJ2-1, with D perhaps given as TRBD1 or TRBD2 (5 bases each). The length of the CDR3 is 15 residues. Germline V CDR1 and CDR2: SGHRS, YFSETQ. The V end was cut by 0 bases, the J end by 0 bases, with 7 bases between. CDR3 in DNA: TGCGCCAGCAGCTTGGGGGGGATCTCCTACAATGAGCAGTTCTTC. It specifies CASSLGGISYNEQFF. Full variable domain (remainder filled in from reference TRBV5-1 and TRBJ2-1): KAGVTQTPRYLIKTRGQQVTLSCSPISGHRSVSWYQQTPGQGLQFLFEYFSETQRNKGNFPGRFSGRQFSNSRSEMNVSTLELGDSALYLCASSLGGISYNEQFFGPGTRLTVL.

The DNA of the CDR3 is TGTGCCAGCATTTGGGGGGGCGGGAACAATGAGCAGTTCTTC. This translates into CASIWGGGNNEQFF. The chain carries TRBV12-3 or TRBV12-4 and TRBJ2-1; a weak D match, TRBD2 (7 bases). The CDR3 runs 14 residues. Trimming pared 7 bases from V and 5 bases from J, leaving 15 bases between.

Only a few counts were recorded for this clonotype. The chain has TRBV29-1 and TRBJ1-1; D unclear. The CDR3 has 13 amino acids. From germline, CDR1 is SQVTM and CDR2 ANQGSEA. V lost 3 bases, J lost 0 bases, and 8 bases lay in between. The CDR3 sequence: CSVDGLMNTEAFF. The CDR3 nucleotides read TGCAGCGTTGACGGTCTCATGAACACTGAAGCTTTCTTT.

The chain employs TRBV6-2 or TRBV6-3 and TRBJ1-5; 8 bases are shared with TRBD1. V dropped 2 bases and J dropped 3; count of bases not matched to a gene: 9. CDR1 and CDR2 from the germline V gene are MNHEY and SVGEGT. This CDR3 comprises 17 residues. The CDR3 protein is CASSYLQGVTNNQPQHF. CDR3 DNA: TGTGCCAGCAGTTACCTACAGGGGGTGACGAACAATCAGCCCCAGCATTTT.

The rearrangement joins TRBV6-4 to TRBJ2-3; 10 nucleotides line up with TRBD2. Germline CDR1 is MRHNA and CDR2 is SNTAGT. The CDR3 covers 15 residues. With 5 bases clipped from V and 2 bases from J, the junction kept 4 bases outside the gene matches. Here the CDR3 DNA reads TGTGCCAGCAGTATAAGCGGGAGGGCCACAGATACGCAGTATTTT. This gives the protein CASSISGRATDTQYF.

The V and J genes are TRBV29-1 and TRBJ2-1; a weak D match, TRBD2 (6 bases). The CDR3 covers 13 residues. The ends were cut back, 3 bases at V and 5 bases at J, with 11 bases in the middle. The V gene's germline CDR1 is SQVTM and CDR2 ANQGSEA. CDR3 residues: CSVDAAGNNEQFF. CDR3 nucleotides: TGCAGCGTTGACGCAGCGGGTAACAATGAGCAGTTCTTC.

This clonotype appeared a few times. CDR3 nucleotide sequence: TGTGCCACCAGTGGCTCCTCGACAGGGAAGGTTGAGCAGTTCTTC. Protein product: CATSGSSTGKVEQFF. V and J are TRBV24-1 and TRBJ2-1; 7 bases map to TRBD1. Germline loops: CDR1 KGHDR, CDR2 SFDVKD. V lost 5 bases to trimming and J lost 9 bases; unmatched junction nucleotides: 12. The CDR3 contains 15 residues.

There are a few counts of this clonotype. The chain recombines TRBV12-3 or TRBV12-4 with TRBJ2-5, with a weak D call TRBD1 (6 bases). V was shortened by 2 bases and J by 6 bases, with 7 bases between the two germline ends. The CDR3 consists of 12 residues. CDR3 DNA: TGTGCCAGCAGTTTACAGGGGCAGACCCAGTACTTC. Translated: CASSLQGQTQYF.